This T cell receptor beta chain came from a study of shared clonotypes between healthy human individuals. In regard to this clone: Given a far larger clone just one base away, this is likely a sequencing read error.

Sequencing was performed with immunoSEQ multiplex PCR; in TCRdb, only in-frame clones are kept and a portion is missing. The sample yields some 490,000 clones, 65% to 85% seen once. The sample comprised PBMCs. This sequence originates from a middle-aged woman in good health. Some clones in this sample may be carry-over from other donors' samples.

CDR3 amino acids: CASSLPGTGGYGTPYEQCF. DNA of the CDR3: TGTGCCAGCAGTTTACCCGGGACAGGGGGCTACGGAACCCCCTACGAGCAGTGCTTC. The chain has TRBV28 and TRBJ2-7, with 12 bases matching TRBD1. Germline V gene sequence: CDR1 MDHEN, CDR2 SYDVKM. This CDR3 has 19 residues.